The 26 T cell receptor beta chains listed next were all sequenced from one sample in a study of blood T cell repertoires in COVID-19. The protocol was immunoSEQ multiplex PCR, while the TCRdb copy is restricted to in-frame clones and leaves out a portion. In the table there are nearly 50,000 clones, approximately 86% of which are singletons. Sample: peripheral blood. These receptors originate from a human donor in a cohort sampled during active COVID-19.

This chain connects TRBV6-5 to TRBJ2-3; tentative D call: TRBD2 (7 bases). Trimming stripped 4 bases from V and 5 bases from J, with 19 bases between. The CDR3 length is 16 residues. Germline CDR1 reads MNHEY; CDR2 reads SVGAGI. CDR3 DNA sequence: TGTGCCAGCAGTTCCGACCTTGGGGGGGCCGTAGATACGCAGTATTTT. This encodes CASSSDLGGAVDTQYF.

The genes are TRBV11-2 and TRBJ2-3, with 9 bases identical to TRBD1. This CDR3 is 18 amino acids long. V was clipped by 4 bases and J by 2 bases; unmatched bases: 13. The germline V gene encodes CDR1 SGHAT and CDR2 FQNNGV. CDR3 region: CASSSRPGTGRHTDTQYF. The DNA for the CDR3 is TGTGCCAGCAGCTCGCGCCCCGGGACAGGGAGGCACACAGATACGCAGTATTTT.

The V call is TRBV30, the J call TRBJ2-7; 8 bases map to TRBD2. With V trimmed by 1 base and J by 9 bases, 11 bases remained unmatched. Germline V gene data show CDR1 as GTSNPN and CDR2 as SVGIG (reference sequence). This CDR3 contains 14 residues. In nucleotides, the CDR3 is TGTGCCTGGAGTGGGGCCGGGGTAGCGGGAAGGCAGTACTTC. Amino acid sequence: CAWSGAGVAGRQYF.

This clone was recorded a few times. The chain employs TRBV3-1 (or the pseudogene TRBV3-2) and TRBJ1-5, with TRBD1 matching over 7 bases. Germline V gene sequence: CDR1 LGHDT, CDR2 YNNKEL (reference sequence). The CDR3 runs to 15 residues. J was trimmed by 2 bases and V by 5 bases; bases with no gene match: 6. CDR3 residues: CASSWGTGGNQPQHF. Here the CDR3 DNA reads TGTGCCAGCAGCTGGGGAACAGGGGGCAATCAGCCCCAGCATTTT.

The sample holds one count of this clone. V gene TRBV18 combines with J gene TRBJ2-1; 7 bases line up with TRBD2. Germline-derived CDR1 and CDR2 are KGHSH and LQKENI. The CDR3 loop spans 15 amino acids. V dropped 3 bases and J dropped 0; count of bases not matched to a gene: 2. The chain's CDR3 is CASSPTSLSYNEQFF. The CDR3 coding sequence is TGTGCCAGCTCACCGACTAGCCTCTCCTACAATGAGCAGTTCTTC.

The gene calls are TRBV19 and TRBJ1-4, with 7 bases matching TRBD1. The CDR3 extends over 16 amino acids. Per germline, CDR1 LNHDA and CDR2 SQIVND (reference sequence). The trim removed 5 bases at V and 8 bases at J, leaving 14 bases unmatched. In DNA form, the CDR3 reads TGTGCCAGTAGTCCCGAACCGACAGGGAAGGGAGAAAAACTGTTTTTT. Translation: CASSPEPTGKGEKLFF.

This chain links TRBV6-5 with TRBJ2-6; D gene ambiguous. Looked up from germline, CDR1 is MNHEY and CDR2 is SVGAGI. This CDR3 has 14 residues. V was shortened by 7 bases and J by 2 bases, with 9 bases between the two germline ends. In nucleotides, the CDR3 is TGTGCCAGCACCCGTGCGGCTGGGGCCAACGTCCTGACTTTC. Amino acid sequence: CASTRAAGANVLTF.

This sequence joins TRBV28 and TRBJ2-1; the D gene is possibly TRBD1 (5 bases). This CDR3 contains 14 residues. V was shortened by 3 bases and J by 3 bases, with 9 bases between the two germline ends. Per the germline V gene, CDR1 is MDHEN and CDR2 is SYDVKM. CDR3: CASSFSRVYNEQFF. DNA of the CDR3: TGTGCCAGCAGTTTCTCCAGGGTCTACAATGAGCAGTTCTTC.

This chain uses TRBV5-4 with TRBJ1-1; D possibly corresponds to TRBD1 (5 bases). Germline-derived CDR1 and CDR2 are SGHNT and YYREEE (reference sequence). The length of the CDR3 is 14 residues. Trimming removed 2 bases from V and 1 base from J, with 9 bases in between. The CDR3 is CASSFDRGNTEAFF. Here the CDR3 DNA reads TGTGCCAGCAGCTTCGATAGGGGGAACACTGAAGCTTTCTTT.

This chain uses TRBV5-1 with TRBJ2-7; D might be TRBD1 (6 bases). Trimming cost V 6 bases and J 1 base, with 20 bases left between them. Germline CDR1 is SGHRS and CDR2 is YFSETQ. There are 16 residues in the CDR3. The CDR3 region has the DNA TGCGCCAGCAATTCTGGGGGCCGGACAGATTCCTACGAGCAGTACTTC. It yields the protein CASNSGGRTDSYEQYF.

This clone has a handful of counts. The rearrangement joins TRBV29-1 to TRBJ2-1, with 14 bases matching TRBD2. With V trimmed by 3 bases and J by 9 bases, 7 bases remained unmatched. Germline loops: CDR1 SQVTM, CDR2 ANQGSEA. This CDR3 has 15 amino acids. CDR3 nucleotides: TGCAGCGTTGATGAGGGACTAGCGGGAGTGGGTGAGCAGTTCTTC. Its translation is CSVDEGLAGVGEQFF.

This rearrangement joins TRBV27 to TRBJ1-1; D is unresolved. CDR1 and CDR2 (germline): MNHEY, SMNVEV (reference sequence). V was shortened by 5 bases and J by 1 base, with 14 bases between the two germline ends. The CDR3 covers 15 residues. This CDR3 reads CASSPRGGWNTEAFF. In nucleotides, the CDR3 is TGTGCCAGCAGTCCCCGGGGAGGCTGGAACACTGAAGCTTTCTTT.

This clone was seen only a few times. V gene TRBV7-2 combines with J gene TRBJ2-7, with 9 positions matching TRBD1. The CDR3 runs 14 residues. Germline CDR1 SGHTA, CDR2 FQGNSA. V was clipped by 5 bases and J by 3 bases; unmatched bases: 5. CDR3 sequence: CASSPGTGNYEQYF. CDR3 in DNA: TGTGCCAGCAGCCCCGGGACAGGGAACTACGAGCAGTACTTC.

The rearrangement joins TRBV5-4 to TRBJ1-6; 7 bases match TRBD1. The CDR3 loop spans 16 amino acids. V lost 4 bases, J lost 6 bases, and 10 bases stayed unmatched. Germline V gene data show CDR1 as SGHNT and CDR2 as YYREEE (reference sequence). DNA of the CDR3: TGTGCCAGCAGCCAGGGGGAGAGGGGGCTTAATTCACCCCTCCACTTT. Translated: CASSQGERGLNSPLHF.

This clone was recorded at least ten times. This chain links TRBV2 with TRBJ1-2; TRBD1 aligns across 8 bases. This CDR3 contains 14 residues. CDR1 and CDR2 (germline): SNHLY, FYNNEI. J lost 1 base, V lost 7 bases, and 5 bases had no gene match. The CDR3 DNA sequence: TGTGCCAGCACTCAGGGGGCGAATAACTATGGCTACACCTTC. Amino acids: CASTQGANNYGYTF. Based on the CDR3 plus reference TRBV2 and TRBJ1-2, the full variable domain is EPEVTQTPSHQVTQMGQEVILRCVPISNHLYFYWYRQILGQKVEFLVSFYNNEISEKSEIFDDQFSVERPDGSNFTLKIRSTKLEDSAMYFCASTQGANNYGYTFGSGTRLTVV.

This chain connects TRBV6-2 or TRBV6-3 to TRBJ1-1; 9 positions agree with TRBD1. J was trimmed by 5 bases and V by 2 bases; bases with no gene match: 3. Germline V gives CDR1 MNHEY, CDR2 SVGEGT. This CDR3 region has 14 residues. CDR3 in amino acids: CASSYGTGRTEAFF. Here the CDR3 DNA reads TGTGCCAGCAGTTACGGGACAGGGAGGACTGAAGCTTTCTTT.

V is TRBV3-1 (or the pseudogene TRBV3-2) and J is TRBJ1-1, with D possibly being TRBD1 (5 bases). V dropped 9 bases and J dropped 0 bases, with 14 bases sitting between them. In germline, CDR1 is LGHDT, CDR2 YNNKEL (reference sequence). The CDR3 extends over 14 amino acids. The CDR3 loop is CASQVGGMNTEAFF. The CDR3 DNA is TGTGCCAGTCAGGTCGGGGGGATGAACACTGAAGCTTTCTTT.

The table lists this clone with a count of one. The chain employs TRBV30 and TRBJ2-1; 15 bases align to TRBD2. In germline, CDR1 is GTSNPN, CDR2 SVGIG (reference sequence). After removal of 0 bases from V and 5 bases from J, the junction contained 14 bases not matched to a gene. The CDR3 covers 20 residues. In DNA form, the CDR3 reads TGTGCCTGGAGTGTACCTTTGGGACTAGCGGGAGGAAGGCTAGACAATGAGCAGTTCTTC. It yields the protein CAWSVPLGLAGGRLDNEQFF.

The genes are TRBV7-9 and TRBJ2-7, with 8 positions matching TRBD2. The J segment lost 4 bases and the V segment lost 6 bases, leaving 8 bases of the junction unmatched. The V gene's germline CDR1 is SEHNR and CDR2 FQNEAQ (reference sequence). This CDR3 is built from 14 residues. The CDR3 loop is CASRSGRSGYEQYF. CDR3 nucleotide sequence: TGTGCCAGCAGAAGCGGGAGATCGGGGTACGAGCAGTACTTC.

V is TRBV5-4 and J is TRBJ2-3, with D perhaps TRBD2 (6 bases). The CDR3 runs 14 residues. Per the germline V gene, CDR1 is SGHNT and CDR2 is YYREEE (reference sequence). V was shortened by 4 bases and J by 6 bases, with 15 bases between the two germline ends. The CDR3 sequence: CASSLTGLRDTQYF. DNA for the CDR3: TGTGCCAGCAGCCTTACGGGACTCAGGGATACGCAGTATTTT.

The chain recombines TRBV19 with TRBJ1-1; no clear D. Germline lookup yields CDR1 LNHDA and CDR2 SQIVND (reference sequence). The CDR3 runs 13 residues. Trimming took off 3 bases at V and 8 bases at J, with 13 bases between the two ends. CDR3 protein: CASSIDRGTEAFF. DNA for the CDR3: TGTGCCAGTAGTATTGATCGGGGAACCGAAGCTTTCTTT.

This clone came up once. The chain joins TRBV27 to TRBJ2-2; D remains unclear. Trimming cost V 5 bases and J 1 base, with 8 bases left between them. Germline CDR1 reads MNHEY; CDR2 reads SMNVEV (reference sequence). There are 14 residues in the CDR3. CDR3 coding DNA: TGTGCCAGCAGTGTCCACAGGAACACCGGGGAGCTGTTTTTT. It is translated as CASSVHRNTGELFF.

The CDR3 here is CASSQLWTGPYFNEKLFF. The CDR3 nucleotides are TGTGCCAGCTCACAACTATGGACAGGGCCCTACTTTAATGAAAAACTGTTTTTT. V and J are TRBV18 and TRBJ1-4, with 8 bases identical to TRBD1. The trim removed 4 bases at V and 4 bases at J, leaving 14 bases unmatched. The CDR3 is made up of 18 amino acids. Germline V gene data show CDR1 as KGHSH and CDR2 as LQKENI.

This chain connects TRBV11-2 to TRBJ2-5; D might be TRBD2 (5 bases). Per the germline V gene, CDR1 is SGHAT and CDR2 is FQNNGV. V was pared by 2 bases and J by 6 bases, with 16 bases between. The CDR3 consists of 15 residues. CDR3 sequence (DNA): TGTGCCAGCAGCTTATTACGGGCTAGCTCGCAGACCCAGTACTTC. Residues: CASSLLRASSQTQYF.

The chain employs TRBV7-9 and TRBJ1-4; D is perhaps TRBD1 (6 bases). The ends were cut back, 5 bases at V and 0 bases at J, with 10 bases in the middle. This CDR3 is built from 15 residues. Per germline, CDR1 SEHNR and CDR2 FQNEAQ (reference sequence). The CDR3 region has the DNA TGTGCCAGCAGCCGGACAGCTGCAACTAATGAAAAACTGTTTTTT. Translated: CASSRTAATNEKLFF.

This chain connects TRBV18 to TRBJ2-2; D might be TRBD2 (5 bases). V gave up 0 bases and J gave up 5 bases, with 16 bases separating them. This CDR3 contains 17 residues. In germline, CDR1 is KGHSH, CDR2 LQKENI. CDR3 loop: CASSPPWGEPDTGELFF. CDR3 sequence (DNA): TGTGCCAGCTCACCACCATGGGGAGAACCCGATACCGGGGAGCTGTTTTTT.